This T cell receptor beta chain is from a study of beta chain features in type 1 diabetes (dated by TCRdb to 2017 to 2018). Background on the whole study: Patients and healthy donors did not differ in mean age, gender distribution, total cell number or subset yield. Naive and central memory subsets were obtained from all 30 or so donors, but regulatory and stem cell-like memory subsets were isolated from only 8 patients and about 8 healthy donors. A total of roughly 100 million sorted cells were examined across all samples, and RNA yield correlated strongly with the number of cells per subset. The study compared TCRB repertoires of sorted circulating CD4+ T cell subsets between recently diagnosed type 1 diabetes patients and matched healthy donors.

This clone has a handful of counts. The antigen it binds to is not known. Qualities for individual bases were not recorded, and no much larger clone is one base off. The High Capacity cDNA Reverse Transcription Kit was used to reverse transcribe all of the isolated RNA, meaning that expressed TCRB transcripts were what got sequenced. Deep immunoSEQ sequencing was performed on naive, central memory and regulatory T cell samples, with an average of about 3.6 million total reads per sample. Sorted cells were lysed in RLT buffer and RNA was extracted with DNase-treated RNeasy Micro or Mini kits, depending on cell number. To prevent cross-contamination, every cell subset was processed on its own, while patient and healthy donor samples were processed together. TCRB sequences were amplified from cDNA with the immunoSEQ multiplex PCR, producing 87-bp fragments spanning the CDR3 region. Sequencing of the amplicons was performed on the Illumina HiSeq platform. Under the source paper's analysis protocol: PCR bias was computationally corrected using synthetic template baselines, reads within Hamming distance 2 were collapsed, and singletons that could not be merged were discarded. By aligning reads against IMGT, V, D and J genes, CDR3 length, and insertions or deletions at six rearrangement sites were assigned. Within each subset, clonotype counts were normalized to sorted cell number, and only after that were true diversity and Gini coefficients computed with the tcR R package. The overlap coefficient, calculated on TCRB nucleotide sequences, was used to measure repertoire sharing. The source is immuneACCESS, and TCRdb retained only in-frame sequences with V and J called. Part of the clones is not carried over; for the studies checked, unresolved V genes explain less than half of this, and the remainder is unexplained. The DNA gave D and trimming, while V, J and clone size come from that table. The sample includes some 220,000 clones, with around 9.9% observed a single time. Of the sample, less than 1.5% falls within the top ten clones.

V is cut by 1 base and J by 3 bases, and the space between the germline ends is 6 bases. The germline V gene (reference sequence) provides CDR1 MNHEY and CDR2 SMNVEV. The CDR3, cysteine through phenylalanine, is 13 amino acids long. Of the read, only the CDR3 DNA is kept; its 39 bases are in frame from base 1. General findings and caveats noted by the study authors: In all four CD4+ subsets, TCRB CDR3 length was moderately but significantly shorter in type 1 diabetes patients. Shorter templates might be favored by PCR, yet because patient and control samples were amplified and corrected together, any such skew would affect both groups equally. Because cDNA was sequenced instead of genomic DNA, activated cells with high expression could be over-represented, although the groups did not differ in activation or CD3 levels. Fewer insertions and more nucleotide deletions at VDJ recombination sites were observed in patients with type 1 diabetes, implying thymic rearrangement abnormalities. Because small numbers of individuals were included in the HLA sub-analyses, any influence of HLA type on TCRB rearrangement was left unresolved. The naive, central memory and regulatory TCRB repertoires appeared to resemble one another more closely among patients than among healthy donors.

Each donor gave one peripheral blood draw, about 110 mL on average, collected into heparinised tubes. A BD FACSAria II was used to sort naive, central memory, regulatory and stem cell-like memory CD4+ T cells with a panel that included CD45RO, CCR7, CD25, CD127, CD95 and CD27. All sorted populations exceeded 95% purity. PBMCs were separated immediately by Lymphoprep density gradient centrifugation and were stained directly, without being cultured. So that batch effects would be minimized, each experiment stained and sorted samples in pairs, pairing one healthy donor with one patient. The specimen sequenced was central memory CD4+ T cells from blood. The rearranged segments are TRBV27 and TRBJ2-5; confidence is insufficient to name the D gene. The source of this sequence is a young man in good health. Read as DNA, the sequence is TGTGCCAGCAGTTTATGGGGAAAAGAGACCCAGTACTTC. Translated, it reads CASSLWGKETQYF.